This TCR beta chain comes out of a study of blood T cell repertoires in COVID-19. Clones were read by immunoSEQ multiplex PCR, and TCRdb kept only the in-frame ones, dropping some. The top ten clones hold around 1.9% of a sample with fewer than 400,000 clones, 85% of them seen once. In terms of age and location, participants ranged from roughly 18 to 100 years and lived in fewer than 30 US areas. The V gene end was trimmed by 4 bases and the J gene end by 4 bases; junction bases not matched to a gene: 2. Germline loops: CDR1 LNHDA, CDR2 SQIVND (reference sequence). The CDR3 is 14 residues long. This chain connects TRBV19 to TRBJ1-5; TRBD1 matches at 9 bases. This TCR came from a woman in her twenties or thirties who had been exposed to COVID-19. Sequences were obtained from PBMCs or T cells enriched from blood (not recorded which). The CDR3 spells CASSTDRGNQPQHF. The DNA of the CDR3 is TGTGCCAGTAGTACCGACAGGGGGAATCAGCCCCAGCATTTT.